This T cell receptor (beta chain) was sequenced for a study of identical twins. This CDR3 region has 15 residues. The junction had 17 bases not matched to a gene; V was cut back by 8 bases and J by 7 bases. Germline loops: CDR1 DFQATT, CDR2 SNEGSKA (reference sequence). TCRdb reprocessed the 5' RACE reads with MiXCR, giving one entry per CDR3 protein. The table includes approximately 500,000 distinct CDR3 sequences, approximately 24% detected once. These data are also associated with another study on T cells expressing NK-cell markers. From that second work: It was from sorted CD3+CD56+NKG2C+, CD3+CD56+NKG2C- and CD3+CD56-NKG2C+ T cells that TCR beta repertoires came.

This TCR derives from a woman younger than 30 in good health. Source material: CD4+ T cells sorted from blood. The chain employs TRBV20-1 and TRBJ2-1; 7 nucleotides line up with TRBD2. CDR3 loop: CSPRLAGLTGNEQFF. As DNA, the CDR3 is TGCAGTCCCAGATTAGCGGGCCTGACGGGGAATGAGCAGTTCTTC.